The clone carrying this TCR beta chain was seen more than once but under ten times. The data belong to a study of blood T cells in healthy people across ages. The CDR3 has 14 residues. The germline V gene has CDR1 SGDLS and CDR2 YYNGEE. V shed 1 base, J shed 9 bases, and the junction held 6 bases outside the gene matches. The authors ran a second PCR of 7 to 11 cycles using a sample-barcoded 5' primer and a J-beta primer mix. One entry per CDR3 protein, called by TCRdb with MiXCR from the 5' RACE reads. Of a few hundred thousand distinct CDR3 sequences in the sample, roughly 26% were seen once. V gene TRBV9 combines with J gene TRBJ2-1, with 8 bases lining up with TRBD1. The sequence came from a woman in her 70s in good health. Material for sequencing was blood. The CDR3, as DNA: TGTGCCAGCAGCGTACGGCAGGGGGCAATTGAGCAGTTCTTC. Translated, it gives CASSVRQGAIEQFF.